This T cell receptor (beta chain) is from a study of type 1 and type 2 diabetes patients. V was clipped by 6 bases and J by 0 bases, with 10 bases between them. The CDR3 has 14 amino acids. Germline V gives CDR1 ENHRY, CDR2 SYGVKD. The PCR template was genomic DNA. Amplification of the beta chain CDR3 used 30 forward and 13 reverse multiplex primers. TCRdb ran MiXCR on the multiplex PCR reads and lists one entry per CDR3 protein. The sample records fewer than 300,000 distinct CDR3 sequences, roughly 50% being singletons. The rearrangement links TRBV10-3 to TRBJ2-3; D is perhaps TRBD2 (6 bases). The sequence was collected from a man aged 18 to 29 with type 2 diabetes. The sequenced sample was peripheral blood mononuclear cells (PBMCs). The CDR3, as DNA: TGTGCCATCAGCAAAGCGGGCAGCACAGATACGCAGTATTTT. This encodes CAISKAGSTDTQYF.